This T cell receptor beta chain emerged from a study of spatial heterogeneity in lung cancer. As for the study in general: Averaged across combinations, each unique TCR and UMI pairing appeared more than ten times in raw reads, which were uncorrected.

Germline CDR1 reads MDHEN; CDR2 reads SYDVKM. V was clipped by 6 bases and J by 5 bases; unmatched bases: 5. The length of the CDR3 is 14 residues. MiXCR, run by TCRdb on the 5' RACE reads, gives a single entry per CDR3 protein. Of more than 85,000 distinct CDR3 sequences listed, roughly 10% are singletons. Time point specified: sample taken at primary tumor resection. Frozen PBMC, nontumor lung or tumor provided whole RNA, which was sequenced unsorted. The chain couples TRBV28 to TRBJ2-2; the match to TRBD1 covers 8 bases. This clonotype was obtained from a male donor with early-stage non-small cell lung cancer. This specimen was PBMCs, taken at surgery. The CDR3, as DNA: TGTGCCAGCAGAGAACAGGGGGAGACCGGGGAGCTGTTTTTT. Translating it yields CASREQGETGELFF.